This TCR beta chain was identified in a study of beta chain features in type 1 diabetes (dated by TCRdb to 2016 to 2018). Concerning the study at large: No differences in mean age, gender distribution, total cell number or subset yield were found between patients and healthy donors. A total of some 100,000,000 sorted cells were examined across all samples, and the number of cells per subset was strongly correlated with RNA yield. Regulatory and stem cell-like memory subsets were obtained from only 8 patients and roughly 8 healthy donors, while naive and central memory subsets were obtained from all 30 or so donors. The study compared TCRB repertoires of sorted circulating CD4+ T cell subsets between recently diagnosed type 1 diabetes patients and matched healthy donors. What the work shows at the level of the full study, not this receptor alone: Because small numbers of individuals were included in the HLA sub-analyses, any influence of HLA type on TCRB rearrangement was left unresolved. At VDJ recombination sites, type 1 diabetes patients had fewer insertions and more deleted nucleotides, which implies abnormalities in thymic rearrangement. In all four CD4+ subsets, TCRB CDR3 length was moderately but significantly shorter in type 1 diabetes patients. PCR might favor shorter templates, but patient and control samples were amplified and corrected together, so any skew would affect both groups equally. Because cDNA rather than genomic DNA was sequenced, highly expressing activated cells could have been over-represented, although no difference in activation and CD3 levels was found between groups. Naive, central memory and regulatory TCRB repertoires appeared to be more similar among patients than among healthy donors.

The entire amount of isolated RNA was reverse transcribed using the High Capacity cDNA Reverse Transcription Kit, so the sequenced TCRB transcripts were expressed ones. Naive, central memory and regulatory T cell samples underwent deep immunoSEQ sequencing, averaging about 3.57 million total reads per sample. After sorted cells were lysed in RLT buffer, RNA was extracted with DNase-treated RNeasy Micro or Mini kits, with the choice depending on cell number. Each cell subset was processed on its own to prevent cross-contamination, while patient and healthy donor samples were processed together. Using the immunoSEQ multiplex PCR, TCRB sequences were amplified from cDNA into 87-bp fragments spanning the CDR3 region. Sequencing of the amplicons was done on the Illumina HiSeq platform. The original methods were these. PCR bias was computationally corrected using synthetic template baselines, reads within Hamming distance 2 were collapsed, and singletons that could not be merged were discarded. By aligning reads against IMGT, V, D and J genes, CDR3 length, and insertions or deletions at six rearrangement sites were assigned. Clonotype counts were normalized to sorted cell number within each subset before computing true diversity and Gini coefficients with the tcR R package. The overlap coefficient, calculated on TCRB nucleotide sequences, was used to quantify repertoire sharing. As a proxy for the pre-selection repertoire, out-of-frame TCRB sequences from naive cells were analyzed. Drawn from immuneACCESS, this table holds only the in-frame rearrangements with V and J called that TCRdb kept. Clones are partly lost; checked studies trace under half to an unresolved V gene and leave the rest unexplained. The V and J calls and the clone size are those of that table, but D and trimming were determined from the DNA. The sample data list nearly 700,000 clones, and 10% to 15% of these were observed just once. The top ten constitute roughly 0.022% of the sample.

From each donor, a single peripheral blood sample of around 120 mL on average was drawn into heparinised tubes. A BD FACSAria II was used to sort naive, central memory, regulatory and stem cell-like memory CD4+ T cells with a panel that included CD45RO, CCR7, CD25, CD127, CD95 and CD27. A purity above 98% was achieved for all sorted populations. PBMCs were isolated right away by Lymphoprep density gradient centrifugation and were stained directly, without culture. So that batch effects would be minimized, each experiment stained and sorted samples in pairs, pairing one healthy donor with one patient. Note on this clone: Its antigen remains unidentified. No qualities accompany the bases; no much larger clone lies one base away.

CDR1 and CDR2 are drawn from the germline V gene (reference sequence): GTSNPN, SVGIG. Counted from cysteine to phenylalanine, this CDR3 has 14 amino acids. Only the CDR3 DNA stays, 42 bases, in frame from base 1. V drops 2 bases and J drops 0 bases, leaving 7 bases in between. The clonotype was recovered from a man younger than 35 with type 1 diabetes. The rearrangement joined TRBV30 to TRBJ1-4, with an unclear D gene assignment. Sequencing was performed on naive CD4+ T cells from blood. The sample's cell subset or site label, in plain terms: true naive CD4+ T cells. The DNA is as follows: TGTGCCTGGAGTCCCCCCCCAACTAATGAAAAACTGTTTTTT. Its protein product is CAWSPPPTNEKLFF.